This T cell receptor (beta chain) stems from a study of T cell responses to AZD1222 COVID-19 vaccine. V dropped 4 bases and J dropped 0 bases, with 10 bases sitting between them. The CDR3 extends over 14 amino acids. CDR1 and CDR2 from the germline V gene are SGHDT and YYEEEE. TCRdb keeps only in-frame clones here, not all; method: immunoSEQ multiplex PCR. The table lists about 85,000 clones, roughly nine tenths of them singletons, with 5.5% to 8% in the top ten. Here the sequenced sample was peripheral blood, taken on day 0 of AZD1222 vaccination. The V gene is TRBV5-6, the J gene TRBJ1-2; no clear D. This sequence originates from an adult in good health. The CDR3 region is CASSIGNSNYGYTF. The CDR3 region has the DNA TGTGCCAGCAGCATAGGGAATTCTAACTATGGCTACACCTTC.